These T cell receptor beta chains were read from a single sample in a study of blood T cell repertoires in COVID-19. The assay was immunoSEQ multiplex PCR, and TCRdb's table has in-frame clones only and misses some. The repertoire has about 160,000 clones, 60% to 85% of them found once; the top ten carry roughly 8.3%. Material: peripheral blood. The origin of the receptors is a man between 60 and 70 years old with acute or convalescent COVID-19. Each CDR3 is given with its conserved first and last residue. Fields, in order: clone size, D gene, V gene, J gene, CDR3 protein, CDR3 DNA. A D gene is named only where the DNA matches it firmly. Clone size is shown for a subset of rows, as once, few, many or a class of expanded clone.

abundance: -; d_gene: TRBD2; v_gene: TRBV4-3; j_gene: TRBJ2-7; CDR3aa: CASSQGSAGAGVGYEQYF; CDR3nt: TGCGCCAGCAGCCAAGGGTCGGCGGGAGCGGGCGTCGGCTACGAGCAGTACTTC
abundance: -; d_gene: TRBD1; v_gene: TRBV7-8; j_gene: TRBJ1-6; CDR3aa: CASSWGTGVVSPLHF; CDR3nt: TGTGCCAGCAGCTGGGGGACAGGGGTTGTTTCACCCCTCCACTTT
abundance: -; d_gene: -; v_gene: TRBV11-2; j_gene: TRBJ2-7; CDR3aa: CASSSNRVEQYF; CDR3nt: TGTGCCAGCAGCTCGAACAGGGTCGAGCAGTACTTC
abundance: -; d_gene: TRBD1; v_gene: TRBV5-5; j_gene: TRBJ1-1; CDR3aa: CASSSFSTGRNTEAFF; CDR3nt: TGTGCCAGCAGCTCTTTTTCGACAGGGCGGAACACTGAAGCTTTCTTT
abundance: -; d_gene: TRBD1; v_gene: TRBV7-6; j_gene: TRBJ2-1; CDR3aa: CASSSRQGMENEQFF; CDR3nt: TGTGCCAGCAGCTCTCGACAGGGAATGGAAAATGAGCAGTTCTTC
abundance: once; d_gene: -; v_gene: TRBV5-4; j_gene: TRBJ1-1; CDR3aa: CASSLFRGAGSLTEAFF; CDR3nt: TGTGCCAGCAGCTTGTTTCGTGGTGCAGGCTCCCTCACTGAAGCTTTCTTT
abundance: -; d_gene: -; v_gene: TRBV19; j_gene: TRBJ1-2; CDR3aa: CASSTGTNGYTF; CDR3nt: TGTGCCAGTAGTACCGGGACAAATGGCTACACCTTC
abundance: -; d_gene: TRBD1; v_gene: TRBV5-1; j_gene: TRBJ2-7; CDR3aa: CASSLGTGGIHEQYF; CDR3nt: TGCGCCAGCAGCTTGGGCACAGGGGGTATCCACGAGCAGTACTTC
abundance: -; d_gene: -; v_gene: TRBV6-2/TRBV6-3; j_gene: TRBJ2-5; CDR3aa: CASSGSLGHSQETQYF; CDR3nt: TGTGCCAGCAGTGGCTCCCTCGGACATTCACAAGAGACCCAGTACTTC
abundance: once; d_gene: -; v_gene: TRBV3-1/TRBV3-2; j_gene: TRBJ2-3; CDR3aa: CASSLPGHQEDTDTQYF; CDR3nt: TGTGCCAGCAGCCTCCCGGGACATCAGGAAGACACAGATACGCAGTATTTT
abundance: -; d_gene: -; v_gene: TRBV10-3; j_gene: TRBJ2-7; CDR3aa: CAISEDRMKQYF; CDR3nt: TGTGCCATCAGTGAGGACAGGATGAAGCAGTACTTC
abundance: -; d_gene: -; v_gene: TRBV12-3/TRBV12-4; j_gene: TRBJ1-5; CDR3aa: CASSPMNQPQHF; CDR3nt: TGTGCCAGCAGCCCTATGAATCAGCCCCAGCATTTT
abundance: few; d_gene: TRBD1; v_gene: TRBV12-3/TRBV12-4; j_gene: TRBJ2-3; CDR3aa: CASTRGDTQYF; CDR3nt: TGTGCCAGCACCAGGGGGGATACGCAGTATTTT
abundance: once; d_gene: -; v_gene: TRBV5-8; j_gene: TRBJ1-1; CDR3aa: CASIWLEGRKNTEAFF; CDR3nt: TGTGCCAGCATCTGGCTGGAGGGCAGGAAGAACACTGAAGCTTTCTTT
abundance: -; d_gene: -; v_gene: TRBV4-1; j_gene: TRBJ2-3; CDR3aa: CASSQAGSTDTQYF; CDR3nt: TGCGCCAGCAGCCAAGCGGGAAGCACAGATACGCAGTATTTT
abundance: -; d_gene: -; v_gene: TRBV7-2; j_gene: TRBJ2-7; CDR3aa: CASSLARQFSYEQYF; CDR3nt: TGTGCCAGCAGCTTAGCGCGACAATTCTCCTACGAGCAGTACTTC
abundance: -; d_gene: -; v_gene: TRBV10-3; j_gene: TRBJ2-3; CDR3aa: CAINEQLSTDTQYF; CDR3nt: TGTGCCATCAACGAGCAACTCAGCACAGATACGCAGTATTTT
abundance: -; d_gene: -; v_gene: TRBV5-4; j_gene: TRBJ1-1; CDR3aa: CASSLGGSDTEAFF; CDR3nt: TGTGCCAGCAGCTTGGGCGGGTCGGACACTGAAGCTTTCTTT
abundance: few; d_gene: -; v_gene: TRBV11-2; j_gene: TRBJ2-7; CDR3aa: CASSPTDRIYEQYF; CDR3nt: TGTGCCAGCAGCCCAACCGACAGGATCTACGAGCAGTACTTC
abundance: few; d_gene: -; v_gene: TRBV7-8; j_gene: TRBJ2-2; CDR3aa: CASSLGGYGELFF; CDR3nt: TGTGCCAGCAGCTTAGGAGGGTACGGGGAGCTGTTTTTT
abundance: few; d_gene: TRBD1; v_gene: TRBV24-1; j_gene: TRBJ2-6; CDR3aa: CATSQTGDAGANVLTF; CDR3nt: TGTGCCACCAGCCAGACAGGGGACGCTGGGGCCAACGTCCTGACTTTC
abundance: few; d_gene: TRBD1; v_gene: TRBV5-5; j_gene: TRBJ1-3; CDR3aa: CASSPGQGWNTIYF; CDR3nt: TGTGCCAGCAGCCCCGGACAGGGGTGGAACACCATATATTTT
abundance: -; d_gene: TRBD1; v_gene: TRBV11-3; j_gene: TRBJ2-1; CDR3aa: CASSLGQGVYNEQFF; CDR3nt: TGTGCCAGCAGCTTGGGGCAGGGGGTTTACAATGAGCAGTTCTTC
abundance: -; d_gene: -; v_gene: TRBV5-5; j_gene: TRBJ1-5; CDR3aa: CASSLVRVDQPQHF; CDR3nt: TGTGCCAGCAGCTTGGTCAGGGTCGATCAGCCCCAGCATTTT
abundance: -; d_gene: TRBD2; v_gene: TRBV11-3; j_gene: TRBJ2-2; CDR3aa: CASSPGGGSTGELFF; CDR3nt: TGTGCCAGCAGCCCGGGCGGGGGATCCACCGGGGAGCTGTTTTTT
abundance: -; d_gene: TRBD1; v_gene: TRBV5-6; j_gene: TRBJ2-7; CDR3aa: CASSWDSSYEQYF; CDR3nt: TGTGCCAGCAGCTGGGACAGCTCCTACGAGCAGTACTTC
abundance: -; d_gene: -; v_gene: TRBV21-1; j_gene: TRBJ1-1; CDR3aa: CASSTHRRGHTEAFF; CDR3nt: TGTGCCAGCAGCACTCATCGGAGGGGGCACACTGAAGCTTTCTTT
abundance: -; d_gene: -; v_gene: TRBV5-6; j_gene: TRBJ1-6; CDR3aa: CASSFAGESPLHF; CDR3nt: TGTGCCAGCAGCTTTGCAGGGGAGTCACCCCTCCACTTT
abundance: -; d_gene: TRBD2; v_gene: TRBV5-1; j_gene: TRBJ2-1; CDR3aa: CASSLAGRYNEQFF; CDR3nt: TGCGCCAGCAGTCTAGCGGGGAGATACAATGAGCAGTTCTTC
abundance: -; d_gene: -; v_gene: TRBV9; j_gene: TRBJ1-5; CDR3aa: CASSVGQSNQPQHF; CDR3nt: TGTGCCAGCAGCGTAGGACAAAGCAATCAGCCCCAGCATTTT
abundance: -; d_gene: -; v_gene: TRBV12-5; j_gene: TRBJ2-6; CDR3aa: CASGLVFQASGANVLTF; CDR3nt: TGTGCTAGTGGTTTGGTATTTCAGGCCTCTGGGGCCAACGTCCTGACTTTC
abundance: -; d_gene: -; v_gene: TRBV10-3; j_gene: TRBJ2-6; CDR3aa: CAISTDKTEQDTRLGGANVLTF; CDR3nt: TGTGCCATCTCAACCGATAAGACTGAACAGGACACACGATTGGGGGGGGCCAACGTCCTGACTTTC
abundance: -; d_gene: -; v_gene: TRBV11-2; j_gene: TRBJ1-2; CDR3aa: CASSAPGSDYYGYTF; CDR3nt: TGTGCCAGCAGCGCCCCCGGGTCAGACTATTATGGCTACACCTTC
abundance: -; d_gene: -; v_gene: TRBV6-2/TRBV6-3; j_gene: TRBJ1-3; CDR3aa: CASSYHTSGNTIYF; CDR3nt: TGTGCCAGCAGTTACCACACCTCTGGAAACACCATATATTTT
abundance: once; d_gene: -; v_gene: TRBV5-6; j_gene: TRBJ2-7; CDR3aa: CASSLGQGGEQYF; CDR3nt: TGTGCCAGCAGCTTGGGGCAGGGAGGCGAGCAGTACTTC
abundance: -; d_gene: -; v_gene: TRBV30; j_gene: TRBJ2-1; CDR3aa: CAWSGGTGYNEQFF; CDR3nt: TGTGCCTGGAGTGGCGGGACTGGATACAATGAGCAGTTCTTC
abundance: -; d_gene: -; v_gene: TRBV12-3/TRBV12-4; j_gene: TRBJ2-3; CDR3aa: CASTNFYGDTQYF; CDR3nt: TGTGCCAGCACCAATTTTTACGGAGATACGCAGTATTTT
abundance: -; d_gene: -; v_gene: TRBV9; j_gene: TRBJ1-3; CDR3aa: CASSVASGNTIYF; CDR3nt: TGTGCCAGCAGCGTGGCTTCTGGAAACACCATATATTTT
abundance: once; d_gene: -; v_gene: TRBV12-3/TRBV12-4; j_gene: TRBJ2-2; CDR3aa: CASSLSGPGELFF; CDR3nt: TGTGCCAGCAGTTTATCTGGCCCCGGGGAGCTGTTTTTT
abundance: -; d_gene: -; v_gene: TRBV6-1; j_gene: TRBJ2-7; CDR3aa: CASSETGSNYEQYF; CDR3nt: TGTGCCAGCAGTGAGACAGGTTCGAACTACGAGCAGTACTTC
abundance: -; d_gene: TRBD1; v_gene: TRBV25-1; j_gene: TRBJ1-2; CDR3aa: CASSDGTGNGYTF; CDR3nt: TGTGCCAGCAGTGATGGGACAGGGAACGGCTACACCTTC
abundance: few; d_gene: -; v_gene: TRBV2; j_gene: TRBJ2-7; CDR3aa: CASSDDSEIEQYF; CDR3nt: TGTGCCAGCAGTGACGACAGTGAGATTGAGCAGTACTTC
abundance: -; d_gene: -; v_gene: TRBV6-2/TRBV6-3; j_gene: TRBJ2-1; CDR3aa: CASSPRSYNEQFF; CDR3nt: TGTGCCAGCAGTCCCCGCTCCTACAATGAGCAGTTCTTC
abundance: -; d_gene: -; v_gene: TRBV11-2; j_gene: TRBJ2-7; CDR3aa: CASSLESGSSYEQYF; CDR3nt: TGTGCCAGCAGCTTAGAATCTGGGAGCTCCTACGAGCAGTACTTC
abundance: few; d_gene: -; v_gene: TRBV2; j_gene: TRBJ2-7; CDR3aa: CASRMTGTYEQYF; CDR3nt: TGTGCCAGCAGGATGACAGGTACCTACGAGCAGTACTTC
abundance: -; d_gene: -; v_gene: TRBV5-8; j_gene: TRBJ2-1; CDR3aa: CASSFQGFLYNEQFF; CDR3nt: TGTGCCAGCAGCTTTCAGGGTTTCCTCTACAATGAGCAGTTCTTC
abundance: -; d_gene: TRBD1; v_gene: TRBV4-1; j_gene: TRBJ1-1; CDR3aa: CASSQEGQGGGSTEAFF; CDR3nt: TGCGCCAGCAGCCAAGAAGGACAGGGTGGGGGGAGCACTGAAGCTTTCTTT
abundance: -; d_gene: TRBD2; v_gene: TRBV5-1; j_gene: TRBJ2-7; CDR3aa: CASSRESLAGGLEQYF; CDR3nt: TGCGCCAGCAGCCGCGAATCCCTAGCGGGGGGGCTCGAGCAGTACTTC
abundance: -; d_gene: TRBD1; v_gene: TRBV6-6; j_gene: TRBJ1-1; CDR3aa: CASSQDRTGRDTEAFF; CDR3nt: TGTGCCAGCAGTCAAGACCGGACAGGGAGGGACACTGAAGCTTTCTTT
abundance: once; d_gene: TRBD1; v_gene: TRBV19; j_gene: TRBJ1-1; CDR3aa: CASSILRDRMNTEAFF; CDR3nt: TGTGCCAGTAGTATACTCAGGGACAGAATGAACACTGAAGCTTTCTTT